The rows below give T cell receptor beta chains drawn from one sample of a study of response to subunit inactivated influenza vaccine. MiXCR, run by TCRdb on the RT-PCR reads, gives a single entry per CDR3 protein. The data contain roughly 570,000 distinct CDR3 sequences, less than 15% of them singletons. This specimen consisted of PBMCs from blood, obtained about 13 days after vaccination. Receptors were obtained from a man in his forties or fifties who received an inactivated influenza vaccine. The CDR3 runs from the conserved cysteine through the conserved F or W. A D gene is named only where the DNA matches it firmly. Clone size is given for some rows only: seen once, a few or many times, or a class if the clone is expanded.

V	D	size	J	CDR3	DNA
TRBV12-3/TRBV12-4	TRBD1	NA	TRBJ2-6	CASSSKSLRTGFPSGANVLTF	TGTGCCAGCAGTTCCAAAAGTCTAAGGACAGGGTTCCCCTCTGGGGCCAACGTCCTGACTTTC
TRBV7-2	TRBD2	NA	TRBJ2-7	CASSALAGITYEQYF	TGTGCCAGCAGCGCCCTAGCGGGAATTACCTACGAGCAGTACTTC
TRBV6-1	NA	NA	TRBJ1-5	CASSEIGNQPQHF	TGTGCCAGCAGTGAAATAGGCAATCAGCCCCAGCATTTT
TRBV6-5	NA	few	TRBJ2-7	CASSYRPPPSEQYF	TGTGCCAGCAGTTACCGGCCCCCCCCCTCCGAGCAGTACTTC
TRBV7-9	NA	many	TRBJ2-1	CASSLRGDYYNEQFF	TGTGCCAGCAGCTTGAGGGGAGACTACTACAATGAGCAGTTCTTC
TRBV15	TRBD2	NA	TRBJ2-1	CATGSTRTSSEQFF	TGTGCCACCGGAAGCACCAGGACTAGTAGTGAGCAGTTCTTC
TRBV6-1	NA	few	TRBJ2-7	CASSRTLSSYEQYF	TGTGCCAGCTCTCGGACTCTCAGCTCCTACGAGCAGTACTTC
TRBV20-1	TRBD2	NA	TRBJ2-7	CSASLAGELPYEQYF	TGCAGTGCTAGCTTAGCGGGAGAACTTCCCTACGAGCAGTACTTC
TRBV7-9	NA	NA	TRBJ2-5	CASSPNSQETQYF	TGTGCCAGCAGCCCGAATTCGCAGGAGACCCAGTACTTC
TRBV28	TRBD2	few	TRBJ2-3	CASSSGWAGGDSDTQYF	TGTGCCAGCAGTTCAGGTTGGGCGGGGGGCGATTCGGATACGCAGTATTTT
TRBV18	NA	NA	TRBJ2-3	CASSPPFQGGADTQYF	TGTGCCAGCTCACCACCCTTCCAGGGAGGCGCAGATACGCAGTATTTT
TRBV29-1	NA	few	TRBJ2-5	CSVELNPGTQYF	TGCAGCGTTGAACTTAACCCGGGGACCCAGTACTTC
TRBV11-2	NA	few	TRBJ2-1	CASSPGLLSYNEQFF	TGTGCCAGCAGCCCGGGACTCCTATCCTACAATGAGCAGTTCTTC
TRBV20-1	NA	few	TRBJ2-3	CSASNFPSTDTQYF	TGCAGTGCTAGTAACTTTCCTAGCACAGATACGCAGTATTTT
TRBV12-3/TRBV12-4	TRBD1	many	TRBJ2-2	CASRMTGSNTGELFF	TGTGCCAGCAGAATGACAGGGAGCAACACCGGGGAGCTGTTTTTT
TRBV7-8	NA	NA	TRBJ1-2	CASSLRTTNYGYTF	TGTGCCAGCAGCTTGCGGACAACCAACTATGGCTACACCTTC
TRBV7-2	TRBD2	many	TRBJ2-7	CASSPSTSGMGYF	TGTGCCAGCAGCCCCTCGACTAGCGGGATGGGGTACTTC
TRBV29-1	NA	NA	TRBJ2-7	CSVEDGGPYEQYF	TGCAGCGTTGAAGATGGGGGCCCCTACGAGCAGTACTTC
TRBV7-6	TRBD1	many	TRBJ1-2	CASSLSVTGEYGYTF	TGTGCCAGCAGCTTATCCGTAACAGGGGAATATGGCTACACCTTC
TRBV20-1	NA	NA	TRBJ2-1	CSARDLREIDEQFF	TGCAGTGCTAGAGACCTCCGGGAGATCGATGAGCAGTTCTTC
TRBV6-2/TRBV6-3	NA	few	TRBJ1-1	CASSYSGEITAFF	TGTGCCAGCAGTTACTCGGGGGAGATTACGGCTTTCTTT
TRBV28	NA	NA	TRBJ2-1	CAAWPAVRSYNEQFF	TGTGCCGCATGGCCGGCGGTCCGTTCCTACAATGAGCAGTTCTTC
TRBV20-1	TRBD2	few	TRBJ2-7	CSARNRLAGTYEQYF	TGCAGTGCTAGAAACCGACTAGCGGGGACCTACGAGCAGTACTTC
TRBV7-2	TRBD2	NA	TRBJ2-7	CASSFGVSGRRLYF	TGTGCCAGCAGCTTTGGGGTTAGCGGGCGCCGGCTGTACTTC
TRBV15	NA	few	TRBJ1-1	CATSRDPGAGTEAFF	TGTGCCACCAGCAGAGATCCAGGGGCGGGCACTGAAGCTTTCTTT
TRBV28	TRBD2	NA	TRBJ2-1	CASSPGLAGDLGNEQFF	TGTGCCAGCAGTCCCGGACTAGCGGGAGACTTGGGCAATGAGCAGTTCTTC
TRBV5-1	NA	few	TRBJ2-7	CASSLAPASYEQYF	TGCGCCAGCAGCTTGGCTCCAGCGAGCTACGAGCAGTACTTC
TRBV12-3/TRBV12-4	TRBD2	NA	TRBJ2-3	CASGPGGGSDTQYF	TGTGCCAGCGGCCCGGGGGGAGGCTCAGATACGCAGTATTTT
TRBV5-1	NA	many	TRBJ1-1	CASSLGGVNTEAFF	TGTGCCAGCAGCTTAGGAGGGGTGAACACTGAAGCTTTCTTT
TRBV18	NA	few	TRBJ2-5	CASSPRVEETQYF	TGTGCCAGCTCACCAAGAGTCGAAGAGACCCAGTACTTC
TRBV27	NA	NA	TRBJ1-2	CASRKDSNYGYTF	TGTGCCAGCAGGAAAGACAGCAACTATGGCTACACCTTC
TRBV2	TRBD1	few	TRBJ2-2	CASSEAPGQGNTGELFF	TGTGCCAGCAGTGAAGCGCCGGGACAGGGGAACACCGGGGAGCTGTTTTTT
TRBV5-6	NA	NA	TRBJ2-7	CASSLGWGESSYEQYF	TGTGCCAGCAGCTTGGGTTGGGGCGAGAGCTCCTACGAGCAGTACTTC
TRBV13	TRBD1	NA	TRBJ2-7	CASSLGQGKEHYF	TGTGCCAGCAGCTTAGGACAGGGGAAAGAGCACTACTTC
TRBV4-3	NA	few	TRBJ1-4	CASSQDRGSNEKLFF	TGCGCCAGCAGCCAAGATAGGGGGTCTAATGAAAAACTGTTTTTT
TRBV5-1	TRBD2	NA	TRBJ2-5	CASTLMSRGGEETQYF	TGCGCCAGCACTCTCATGAGTCGGGGGGGCGAAGAGACCCAGTACTTC
TRBV15	NA	once	TRBJ2-3	CATSRDIYTQYF	TGTGCCACCAGCAGAGATATATATACGCAGTATTTT
TRBV5-1	NA	NA	TRBJ2-3	CASSFMGPTDTQYF	TGCGCCAGCAGCTTTATGGGCCCCACAGATACGCAGTATTTT
TRBV12-3/TRBV12-4	NA	NA	TRBJ2-5	CASSQDSAETQYF	TGTGCCAGCAGTCAGGACTCCGCCGAGACCCAGTACTTC
TRBV7-9	TRBD2	NA	TRBJ2-1	CASSTLGLAAYNEQFF	TGTGCCAGCAGCACACTAGGACTAGCGGCGTACAATGAGCAGTTCTTC
TRBV6-2/TRBV6-3	NA	few	TRBJ2-3	CASSYVGLLTDTQYF	TGTGCCAGCAGTTACGTCGGACTACTCACAGATACGCAGTATTTT
TRBV28	NA	NA	TRBJ1-2	CASSFGRSLYGYTF	TGTGCCAGCAGTTTCGGGCGGAGCCTCTATGGCTACACCTTC
TRBV20-1	NA	NA	TRBJ2-1	CSARDGTSSYNEQFF	TGCAGTGCTAGAGATGGAACTAGCTCCTACAATGAGCAGTTCTTC
TRBV2	NA	NA	TRBJ1-5	CASSGTTHNQPQHF	TGTGCCAGCAGTGGAACGACACACAATCAGCCCCAGCATTTT
TRBV25-1	NA	NA	TRBJ1-2	CASSDVGQGQSHTF	TGTGCCAGCAGTGATGTGGGGCAGGGCCAAAGCCACACCTTC
TRBV15	TRBD2	few	TRBJ2-1	CATSRALAGVENEQFF	TGTGCCACCAGCAGGGCACTAGCGGGAGTTGAGAATGAGCAGTTCTTC
TRBV5-1	NA	many	TRBJ1-1	CASSWTVNTEAFF	TGCGCCAGCAGCTGGACAGTGAACACTGAAGCTTTCTTT
TRBV29-1	TRBD2	many	TRBJ2-7	CSVEGRSGSTYEQYF	TGCAGCGTTGAAGGTAGAAGCGGGAGTACCTACGAGCAGTACTTC
TRBV4-1	NA	few	TRBJ1-5	CASSQVPGGNQPQHF	TGCGCCAGCAGCCAAGTCCCAGGGGGCAATCAGCCCCAGCATTTT
TRBV12-3/TRBV12-4	NA	NA	TRBJ2-2	CASSFRAGNAGELFF	TGTGCCAGCAGTTTTAGGGCAGGGAATGCCGGGGAGCTGTTTTTT
TRBV9	TRBD2	few	TRBJ2-1	CASTRLAGGTRAYNEQFF	TGTGCCAGCACCAGACTAGCGGGAGGGACAAGGGCATACAATGAGCAGTTCTTC
TRBV7-9	NA	NA	TRBJ2-1	CASSPQLALSYNEQFF	TGTGCCAGCAGCCCACAACTAGCTCTCTCCTACAATGAGCAGTTCTTC
TRBV10-3	NA	NA	TRBJ2-6	CAISESEGAGANVLTF	TGTGCCATCAGTGAGTCCGAAGGGGCGGGGGCCAACGTCCTGACTTTC
TRBV28	NA	many	TRBJ2-3	CASSFLMYTDTQYF	TGTGCCAGCAGTTTTTTGATGTACACAGATACGCAGTATTTT
TRBV20-1	NA	NA	TRBJ2-5	CSAQPIGGPFVETQYF	TGCAGTGCGCAACCCATCGGGGGGCCGTTTGTAGAGACCCAGTACTTC